In its sample, the clone carrying this T cell receptor beta chain was seen once. Authors' data handling: By means of reference gene primer amplification, nucleated cell counts were estimated. TCRdb's table, derived via immunoSEQ multiplex PCR, lists solely in-frame clones and lacks some. That table supplies the V and J calls and clone size; D and trimming were determined from the DNA. This table holds roughly 74,000 clones, around nine tenths found once. The CDR3 length is 14 residues. Germline-derived CDR1 and CDR2 are SQVTM and ANQGSEA. The ends were cut back, 4 bases at V and 11 bases at J, with 23 bases in the middle. These data are taken from a study of blood T cell repertoires in COVID-19. Whole-study context: The United States, Italy and Spain provided the acute and convalescent COVID-19 samples. PBMCs, B-cell-depleted T cells, or T cells were the source of the cDNA or gDNA that made up the material.

The chain carries TRBV29-1 and TRBJ2-5, with D tentatively TRBD2 (5 bases). The source of this sequence is a woman older than 75 with active or convalescent COVID-19. Material: peripheral blood. The CDR3, as DNA: TGCAGCGTTGGACCAGCCCACCCCAATGAGGGACAGTACTTC. It encodes CSVGPAHPNEGQYF.